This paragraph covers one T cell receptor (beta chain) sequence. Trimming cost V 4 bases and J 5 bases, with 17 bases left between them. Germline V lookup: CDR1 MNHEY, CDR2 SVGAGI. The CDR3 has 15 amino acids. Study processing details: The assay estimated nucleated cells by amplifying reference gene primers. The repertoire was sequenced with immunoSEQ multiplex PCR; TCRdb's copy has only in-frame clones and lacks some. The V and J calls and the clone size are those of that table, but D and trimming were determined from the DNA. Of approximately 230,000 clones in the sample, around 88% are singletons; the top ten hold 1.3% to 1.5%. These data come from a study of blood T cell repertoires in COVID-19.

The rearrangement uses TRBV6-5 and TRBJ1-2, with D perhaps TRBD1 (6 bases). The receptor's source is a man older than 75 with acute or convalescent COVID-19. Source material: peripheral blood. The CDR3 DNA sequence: TGTGCCAGCAGTTCGAGGACAGCCCTGGGTTATGGCTACACCTTC. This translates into CASSSRTALGYGYTF.